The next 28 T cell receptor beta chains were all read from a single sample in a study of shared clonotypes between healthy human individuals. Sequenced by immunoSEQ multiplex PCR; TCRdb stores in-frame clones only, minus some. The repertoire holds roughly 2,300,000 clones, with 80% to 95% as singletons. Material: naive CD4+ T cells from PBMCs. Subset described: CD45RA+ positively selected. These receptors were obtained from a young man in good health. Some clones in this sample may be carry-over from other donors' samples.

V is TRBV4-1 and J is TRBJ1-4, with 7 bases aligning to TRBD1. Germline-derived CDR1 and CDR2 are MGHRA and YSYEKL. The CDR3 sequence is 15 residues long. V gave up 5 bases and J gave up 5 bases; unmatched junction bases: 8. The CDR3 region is CASSGWGQINEKLFF. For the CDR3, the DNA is TGCGCCAGCAGCGGCTGGGGACAGATAAATGAAAAACTGTTTTTT.

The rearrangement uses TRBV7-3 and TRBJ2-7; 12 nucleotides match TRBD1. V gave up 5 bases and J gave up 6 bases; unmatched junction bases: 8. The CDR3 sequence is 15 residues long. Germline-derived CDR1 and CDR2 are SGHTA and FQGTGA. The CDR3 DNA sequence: TGTGCCAGCAGCCCCGGGACAGGGGGCATAGGCGAGCAGTACTTC. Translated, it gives CASSPGTGGIGEQYF.

For the CDR3, the DNA is TGTGCCAGCAGCGCCCTGGGGTCGGGCATTCAGCCCCAGCATTTT. This sequence encodes CASSALGSGIQPQHF. The V and J genes are TRBV7-2 and TRBJ1-5; D call uncertain. Germline-derived CDR1 and CDR2 are SGHTA and FQGNSA. The CDR3 is 15 residues long. Trimming shortened V by 5 bases and J by 6 bases, and 17 bases separated the two germline ends.

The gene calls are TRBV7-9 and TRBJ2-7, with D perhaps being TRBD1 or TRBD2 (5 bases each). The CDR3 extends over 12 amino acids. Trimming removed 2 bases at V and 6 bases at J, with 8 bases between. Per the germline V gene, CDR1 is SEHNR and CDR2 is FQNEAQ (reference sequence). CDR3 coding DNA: TGTGCCAGCAGCTTACATGGGACCGAGCAGTACTTC. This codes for CASSLHGTEQYF.

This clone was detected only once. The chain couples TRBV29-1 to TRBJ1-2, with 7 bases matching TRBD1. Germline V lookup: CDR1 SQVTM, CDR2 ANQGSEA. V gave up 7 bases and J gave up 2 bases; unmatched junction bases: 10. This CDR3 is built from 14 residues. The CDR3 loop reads CSAGGTDQNYGYTF. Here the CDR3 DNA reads TGCAGCGCTGGGGGGACAGATCAAAACTATGGCTACACCTTC.

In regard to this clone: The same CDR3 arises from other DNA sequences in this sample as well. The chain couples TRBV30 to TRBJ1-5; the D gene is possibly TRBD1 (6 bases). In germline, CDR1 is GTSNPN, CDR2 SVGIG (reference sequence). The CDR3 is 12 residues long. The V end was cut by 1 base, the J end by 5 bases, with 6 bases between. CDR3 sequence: CAWSAGDQPQHF. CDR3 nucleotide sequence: TGTGCCTGGAGTGCAGGGGATCAGCCCCAGCATTTT.

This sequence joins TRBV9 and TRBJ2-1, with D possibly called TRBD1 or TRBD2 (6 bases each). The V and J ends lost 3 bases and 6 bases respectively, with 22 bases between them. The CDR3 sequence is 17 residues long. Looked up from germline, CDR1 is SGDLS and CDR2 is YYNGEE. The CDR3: CASSAPWGDKGGNEQFF. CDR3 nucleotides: TGTGCCAGCAGCGCCCCTTGGGGGGACAAAGGGGGCAATGAGCAGTTCTTC.

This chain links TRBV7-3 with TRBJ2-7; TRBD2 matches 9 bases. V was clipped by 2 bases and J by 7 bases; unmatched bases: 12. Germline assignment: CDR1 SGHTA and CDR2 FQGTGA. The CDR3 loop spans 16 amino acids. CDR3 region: CASSLVPAGGPGEQYF. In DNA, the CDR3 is TGTGCCAGCAGCTTAGTTCCCGCGGGAGGGCCGGGGGAGCAGTACTTC. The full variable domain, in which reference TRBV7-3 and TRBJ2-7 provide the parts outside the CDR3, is GAGVSQTPSNKVTEKGKYVELRCDPISGHTALYWYRQSLGQGPEFLIYFQGTGAADDSGLPNDRFFAVRPEGSVSTLKIQRTERGDSAVYLCASSLVPAGGPGEQYFGPGTRLTVT.

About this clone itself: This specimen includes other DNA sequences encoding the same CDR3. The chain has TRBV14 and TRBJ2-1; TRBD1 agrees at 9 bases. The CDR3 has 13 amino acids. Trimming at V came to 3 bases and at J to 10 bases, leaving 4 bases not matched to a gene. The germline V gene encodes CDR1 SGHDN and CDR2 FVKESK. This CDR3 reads CASSQGQGREQFF. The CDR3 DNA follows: TGTGCCAGCAGCCAGGGACAGGGAAGAGAGCAGTTCTTC.

CDR3 in DNA: TGTGCCAGCTCACCAGCTGACTCGGTAGCGGGAGGCCCGGAGACCCAGTACTTC. Its protein product is CASSPADSVAGGPETQYF. The J gene is TRBJ2-5, the V gene TRBV18; 10 bases align to TRBD2. Germline CDR1 and CDR2: KGHSH and LQKENI. V was clipped by 2 bases and J by 5 bases; unmatched bases: 14. The CDR3 spans 18 residues.

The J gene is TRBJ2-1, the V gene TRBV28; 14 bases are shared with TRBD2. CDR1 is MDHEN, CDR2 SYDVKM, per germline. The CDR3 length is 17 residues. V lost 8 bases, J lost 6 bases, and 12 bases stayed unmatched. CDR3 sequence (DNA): TGTGCCAGCCTCGGACTAGCGGGAGGAGCTCGCTCCAATGAGCAGTTCTTC. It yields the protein CASLGLAGGARSNEQFF.

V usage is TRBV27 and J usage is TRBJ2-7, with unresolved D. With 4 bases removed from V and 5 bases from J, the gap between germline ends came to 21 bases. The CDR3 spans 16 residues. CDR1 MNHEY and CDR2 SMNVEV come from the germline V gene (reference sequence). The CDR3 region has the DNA TGTGCCAGCAGTTCTATTCTCGGTGCCCCACGCCACGAGCAGTACTTC. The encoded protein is CASSSILGAPRHEQYF.

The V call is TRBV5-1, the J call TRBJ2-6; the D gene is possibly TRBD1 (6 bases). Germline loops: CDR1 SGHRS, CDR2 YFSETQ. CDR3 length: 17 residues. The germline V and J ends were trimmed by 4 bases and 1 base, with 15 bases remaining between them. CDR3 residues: CASSQIGGRSGANVLTF. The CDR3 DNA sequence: TGCGCCAGCAGCCAAATTGGGGGCCGATCTGGGGCCAACGTCCTGACTTTC.

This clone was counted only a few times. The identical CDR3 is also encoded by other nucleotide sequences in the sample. The CDR3 coding sequence is TGTGCCAGCAGCTCCGGACAGGGGACCTACAATGAGCAGTTCTTC. Translation: CASSSGQGTYNEQFF. This chain joins TRBV11-3 and TRBJ2-1; 9 nucleotides align to TRBD1. Germline values: CDR1 SGHNT, CDR2 YENEEA. The V segment lost 4 bases and the J segment 2 bases; nucleotides outside the gene matches: 3. The CDR3 runs 15 residues.

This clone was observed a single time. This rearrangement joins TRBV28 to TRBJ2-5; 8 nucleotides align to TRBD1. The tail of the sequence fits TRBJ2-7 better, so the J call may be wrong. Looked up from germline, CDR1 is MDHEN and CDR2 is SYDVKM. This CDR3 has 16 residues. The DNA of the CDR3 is TGTGCCAGCAGTTTATTCGGACAGGGCAAAGGTGGCGAGCAGTACTTC. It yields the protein CASSLFGQGKGGEQYF.

CDR3 loop: CASRGTGVGDQPQHF. The CDR3 DNA reads as TGTGCCAGCAGGGGGACAGGGGTGGGGGATCAGCCCCAGCATTTT. V usage is TRBV27 and J usage is TRBJ1-5; 10 bases align to TRBD1. Germline CDR1 reads MNHEY; CDR2 reads SMNVEV (reference sequence). V was pared by 6 bases and J by 5 bases, with 7 bases of the junction left unmatched. The CDR3 runs 15 residues.

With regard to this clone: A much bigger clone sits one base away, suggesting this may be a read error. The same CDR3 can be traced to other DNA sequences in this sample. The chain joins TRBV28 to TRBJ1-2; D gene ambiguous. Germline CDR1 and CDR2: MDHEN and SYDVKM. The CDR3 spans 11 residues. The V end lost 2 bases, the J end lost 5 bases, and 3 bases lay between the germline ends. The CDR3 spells CASSLKYGYTF. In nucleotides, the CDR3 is TGTGCCAGCAGTTTAAAGTATGGCTACACCTTC.

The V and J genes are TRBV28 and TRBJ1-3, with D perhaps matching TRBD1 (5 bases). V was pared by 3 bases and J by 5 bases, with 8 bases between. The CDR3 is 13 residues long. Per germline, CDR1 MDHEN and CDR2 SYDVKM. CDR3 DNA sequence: TGTGCCAGCAGTTTGTACAGGAGAAACACCATATATTTT. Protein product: CASSLYRRNTIYF.

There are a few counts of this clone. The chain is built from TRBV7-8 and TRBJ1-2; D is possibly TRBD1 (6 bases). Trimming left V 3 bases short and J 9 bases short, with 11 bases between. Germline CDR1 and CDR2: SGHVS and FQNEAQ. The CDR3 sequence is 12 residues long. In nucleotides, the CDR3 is TGTGCCAGCAGCTTCGACAGGATCCGCTACACCTTC. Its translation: CASSFDRIRYTF.

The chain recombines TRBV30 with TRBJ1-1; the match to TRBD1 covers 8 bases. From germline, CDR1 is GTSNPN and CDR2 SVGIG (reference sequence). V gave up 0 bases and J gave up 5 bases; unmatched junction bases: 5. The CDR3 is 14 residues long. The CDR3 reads CAWSVLQGATEAFF. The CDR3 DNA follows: TGTGCCTGGAGTGTACTTCAGGGGGCAACTGAAGCTTTCTTT.

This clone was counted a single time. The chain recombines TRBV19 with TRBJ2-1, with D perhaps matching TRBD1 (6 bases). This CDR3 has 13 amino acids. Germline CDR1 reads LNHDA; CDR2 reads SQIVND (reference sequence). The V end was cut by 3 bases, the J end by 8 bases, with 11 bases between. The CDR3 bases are TGTGCCAGTAGTATCGCCAGGGGCCATGAGCAGTTCTTC. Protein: CASSIARGHEQFF.

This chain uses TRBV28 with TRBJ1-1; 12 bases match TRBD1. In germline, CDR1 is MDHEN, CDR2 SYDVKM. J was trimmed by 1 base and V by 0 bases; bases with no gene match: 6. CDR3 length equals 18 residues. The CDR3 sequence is CASSLWGQGARGNTEAFF. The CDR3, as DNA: TGTGCCAGCAGTTTATGGGGACAGGGGGCGCGGGGGAACACTGAAGCTTTCTTT.

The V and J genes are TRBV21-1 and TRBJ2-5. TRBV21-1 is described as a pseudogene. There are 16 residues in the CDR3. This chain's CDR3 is CASSTGRGLYQETQYF. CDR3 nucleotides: TGTGCCAGCAGCACGGGGAGGGGGCTCTACCAAGAGACCCAGTACTTC.

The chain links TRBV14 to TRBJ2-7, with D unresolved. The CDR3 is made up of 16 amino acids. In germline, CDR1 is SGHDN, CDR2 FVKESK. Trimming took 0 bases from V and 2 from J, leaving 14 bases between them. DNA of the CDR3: TGTGCCAGCAGCCAAGAGTTCGAAGGCCTACCCTACGAGCAGTACTTC. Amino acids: CASSQEFEGLPYEQYF.

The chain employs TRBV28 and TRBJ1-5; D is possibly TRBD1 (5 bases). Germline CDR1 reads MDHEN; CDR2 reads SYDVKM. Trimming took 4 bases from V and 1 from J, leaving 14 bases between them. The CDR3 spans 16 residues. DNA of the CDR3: TGTGCCAGCAGTTCCGCCGACTGGGGGAGCAATCAGCCCCAGCATTTT. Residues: CASSSADWGSNQPQHF.

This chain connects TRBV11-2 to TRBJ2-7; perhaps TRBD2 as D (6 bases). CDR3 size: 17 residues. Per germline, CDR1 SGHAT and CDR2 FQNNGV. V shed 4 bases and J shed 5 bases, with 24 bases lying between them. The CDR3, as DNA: TGTGCCAGCAGCTCCCTCGGCGCGGGATCCGTTTTACACGAGCAGTACTTC. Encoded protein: CASSSLGAGSVLHEQYF.

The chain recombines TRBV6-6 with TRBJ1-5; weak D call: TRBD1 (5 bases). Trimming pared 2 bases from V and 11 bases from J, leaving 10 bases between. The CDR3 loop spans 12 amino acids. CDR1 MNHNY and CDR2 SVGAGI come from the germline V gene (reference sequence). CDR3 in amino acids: CASSYPEGAQHF. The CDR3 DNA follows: TGTGCCAGCAGTTACCCCGAAGGGGCCCAGCATTTT.

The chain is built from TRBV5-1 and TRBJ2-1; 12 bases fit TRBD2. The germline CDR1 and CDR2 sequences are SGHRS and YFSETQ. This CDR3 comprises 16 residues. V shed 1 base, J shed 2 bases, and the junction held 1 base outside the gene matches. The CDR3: CASSLSSGRAYNEQFF. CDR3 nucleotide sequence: TGCGCCAGCAGCTTGTCTAGCGGGAGGGCCTACAATGAGCAGTTCTTC.